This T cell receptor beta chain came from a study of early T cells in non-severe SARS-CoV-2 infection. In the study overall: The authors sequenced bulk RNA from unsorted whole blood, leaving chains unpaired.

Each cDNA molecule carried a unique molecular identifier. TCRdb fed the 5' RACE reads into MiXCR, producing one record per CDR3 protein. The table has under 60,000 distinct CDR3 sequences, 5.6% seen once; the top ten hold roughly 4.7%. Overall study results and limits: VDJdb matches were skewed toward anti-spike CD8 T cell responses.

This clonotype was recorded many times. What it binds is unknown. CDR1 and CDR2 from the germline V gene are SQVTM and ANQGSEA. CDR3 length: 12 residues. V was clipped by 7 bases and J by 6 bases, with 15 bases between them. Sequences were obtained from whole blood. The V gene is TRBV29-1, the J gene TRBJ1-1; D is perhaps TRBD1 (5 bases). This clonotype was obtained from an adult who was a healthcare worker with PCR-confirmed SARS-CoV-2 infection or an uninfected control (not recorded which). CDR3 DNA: TGCAGCGCCCGAAGCGGGGCCGCTGAAGCTTTCTTT. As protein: CSARSGAAEAFF.